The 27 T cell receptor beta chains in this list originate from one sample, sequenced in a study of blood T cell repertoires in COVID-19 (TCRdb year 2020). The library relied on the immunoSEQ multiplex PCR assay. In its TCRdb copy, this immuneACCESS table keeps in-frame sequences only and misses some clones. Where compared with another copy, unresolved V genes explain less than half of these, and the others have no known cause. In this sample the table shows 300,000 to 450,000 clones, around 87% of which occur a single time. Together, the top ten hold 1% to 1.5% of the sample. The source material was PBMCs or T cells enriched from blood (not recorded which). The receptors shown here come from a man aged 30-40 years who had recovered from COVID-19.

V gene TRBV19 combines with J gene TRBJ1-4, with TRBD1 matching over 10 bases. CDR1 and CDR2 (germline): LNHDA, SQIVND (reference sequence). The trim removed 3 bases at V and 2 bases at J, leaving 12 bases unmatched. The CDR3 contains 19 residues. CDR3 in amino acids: CASSIKLRQGASTNEKLFF. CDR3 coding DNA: TGTGCCAGTAGTATCAAACTCCGACAGGGGGCTTCGACTAATGAAAAACTGTTTTTT. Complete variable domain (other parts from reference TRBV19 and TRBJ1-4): DGGITQSPKYLFRKEGQNVTLSCEQNLNHDAMYWYRQDPGQGLRLIYYSQIVNDFQKGDIAEGYSVSREKKESFPLTVTSAQKNPTAFYLCASSIKLRQGASTNEKLFFGSGTQLSVL.

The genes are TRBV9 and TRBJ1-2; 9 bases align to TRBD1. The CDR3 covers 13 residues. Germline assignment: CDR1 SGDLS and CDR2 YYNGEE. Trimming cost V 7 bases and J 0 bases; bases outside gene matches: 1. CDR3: CASGTGTNYGYTF. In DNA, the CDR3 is TGTGCCAGCGGGACAGGGACTAACTATGGCTACACCTTC.

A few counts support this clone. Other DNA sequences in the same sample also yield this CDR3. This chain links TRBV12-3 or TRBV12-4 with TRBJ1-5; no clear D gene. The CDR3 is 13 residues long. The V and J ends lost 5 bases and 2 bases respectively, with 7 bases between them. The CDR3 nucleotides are TGTGCCAGCAGTAGAGGAGGCAATCAGCCCCAGCATTTT. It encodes CASSRGGNQPQHF.

The CDR3 sequence is CASSWGPGGTYEQYF. CDR3 DNA: TGCGCCAGCAGCTGGGGGCCAGGGGGGACCTACGAGCAGTACTTC. V gene TRBV4-1 combines with J gene TRBJ2-7, with TRBD1 as a possible D gene (7 bases). V shed 5 bases and J shed 2 bases, with 16 bases lying between them. Looked up from germline, CDR1 is MGHRA and CDR2 is YSYEKL. The CDR3 contains 15 residues.

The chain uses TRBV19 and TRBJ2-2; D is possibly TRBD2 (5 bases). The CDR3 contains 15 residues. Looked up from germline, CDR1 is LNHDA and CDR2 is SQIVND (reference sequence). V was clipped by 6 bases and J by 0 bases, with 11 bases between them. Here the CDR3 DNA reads TGTGCCAGTAGGGGGAACGGGGCGAACACCGGGGAGCTGTTTTTT. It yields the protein CASRGNGANTGELFF.

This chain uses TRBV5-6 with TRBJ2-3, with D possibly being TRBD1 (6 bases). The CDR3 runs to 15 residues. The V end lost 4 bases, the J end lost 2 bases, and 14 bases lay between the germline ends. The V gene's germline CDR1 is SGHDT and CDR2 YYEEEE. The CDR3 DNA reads TGTGCCAGCAGCCACGGGACACCTTACACAGATACGCAGTATTTT. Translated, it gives CASSHGTPYTDTQYF.

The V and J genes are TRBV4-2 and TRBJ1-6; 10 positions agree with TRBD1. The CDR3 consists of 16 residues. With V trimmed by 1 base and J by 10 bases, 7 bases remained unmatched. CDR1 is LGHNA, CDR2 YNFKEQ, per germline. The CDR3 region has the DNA TGTGCCAGCAGCCAAGTTCAGGACAGGGGGATATCACCCCTCCACTTT. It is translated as CASSQVQDRGISPLHF.

DNA of the CDR3: TGTGCCAGCAGCCCACTGACCCAGGGTGGATCTGGAAACACCATATATTTT. This sequence encodes CASSPLTQGGSGNTIYF. The V gene is TRBV9, the J gene TRBJ1-3, with D perhaps matching TRBD1 (5 bases). CDR3 length: 17 amino acids. Trimming cost V 4 bases and J 1 base, with 18 bases left between them. Germline CDR1 is SGDLS and CDR2 is YYNGEE. The variable domain in full, completed from reference TRBV9 and TRBJ1-3, reads DSGVTQTPKHLITATGQRVTLRCSPRSGDLSVYWYQQSLDQGLQFLIQYYNGEERAKGNILERFSAQQFPDLHSELNLSSLELGDSALYFCASSPLTQGGSGNTIYFGEGSWLTVV.

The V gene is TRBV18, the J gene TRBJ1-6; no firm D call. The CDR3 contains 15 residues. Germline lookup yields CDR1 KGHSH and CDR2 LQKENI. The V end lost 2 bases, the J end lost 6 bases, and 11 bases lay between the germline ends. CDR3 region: CASSPKTTSNSPLHF. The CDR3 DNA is TGTGCCAGCTCACCAAAGACAACGTCTAATTCACCCCTCCACTTT.

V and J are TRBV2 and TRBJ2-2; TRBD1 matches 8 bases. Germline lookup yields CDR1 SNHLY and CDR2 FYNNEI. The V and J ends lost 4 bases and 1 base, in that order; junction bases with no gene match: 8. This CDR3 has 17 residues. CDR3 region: CASSVKAGTGNTGELFF. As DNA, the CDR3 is TGTGCCAGCAGTGTGAAGGCCGGGACAGGGAACACCGGGGAGCTGTTTTTT.

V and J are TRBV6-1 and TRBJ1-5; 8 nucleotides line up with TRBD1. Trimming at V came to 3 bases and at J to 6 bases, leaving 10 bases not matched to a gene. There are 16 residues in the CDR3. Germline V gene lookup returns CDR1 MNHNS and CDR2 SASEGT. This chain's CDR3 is CASSELLTGGSQPQHF. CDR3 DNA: TGTGCCAGCAGTGAGTTATTAACAGGGGGTAGTCAGCCCCAGCATTTT.

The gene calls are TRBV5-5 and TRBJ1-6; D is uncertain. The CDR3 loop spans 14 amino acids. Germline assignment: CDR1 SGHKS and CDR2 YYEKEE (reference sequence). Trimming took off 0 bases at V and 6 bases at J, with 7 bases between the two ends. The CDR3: CASSLESSNSPLHF. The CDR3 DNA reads TGTGCCAGCAGCTTGGAGTCCAGTAATTCACCCCTCCACTTT.

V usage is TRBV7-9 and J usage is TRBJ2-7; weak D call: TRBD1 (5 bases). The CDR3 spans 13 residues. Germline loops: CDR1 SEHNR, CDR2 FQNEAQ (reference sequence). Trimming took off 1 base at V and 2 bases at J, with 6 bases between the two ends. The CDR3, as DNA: TGTGCCAGCAGCTTAGACAGGACCTACGAGCAGTACTTC. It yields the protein CASSLDRTYEQYF. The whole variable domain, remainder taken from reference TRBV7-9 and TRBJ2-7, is DTGVSQNPRHKITKRGQNVTFRCDPISEHNRLYWYRQTLGQGPEFLTYFQNEAQLEKSRLLSDRFSAERPKGSFSTLEIQRTEQGDSAMYLCASSLDRTYEQYFGPGTRLTVT.

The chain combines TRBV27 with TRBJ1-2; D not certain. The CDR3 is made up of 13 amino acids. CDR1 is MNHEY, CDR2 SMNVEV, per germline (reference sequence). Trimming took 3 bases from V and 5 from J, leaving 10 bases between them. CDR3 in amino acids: CASSFSDAYGYTF. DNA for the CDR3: TGTGCCAGCAGTTTCAGCGACGCGTATGGCTACACCTTC.

The CDR3 reads CASSRTGVTGELFF. CDR3 DNA sequence: TGTGCCAGCAGCCGGACAGGGGTTACCGGGGAGCTGTTTTTT. The chain couples TRBV11-3 to TRBJ2-2; the match to TRBD1 covers 9 bases. CDR1 SGHNT and CDR2 YENEEA come from the germline V gene. CDR3 length: 14 amino acids. Trimming at V came to 5 bases and at J to 5 bases, leaving 3 bases not matched to a gene.

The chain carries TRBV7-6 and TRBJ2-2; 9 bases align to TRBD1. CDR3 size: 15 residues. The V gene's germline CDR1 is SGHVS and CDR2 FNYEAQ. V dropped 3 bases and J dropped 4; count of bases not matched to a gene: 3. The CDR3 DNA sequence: TGTGCCAGCAGCTTGACAGGGGGGGTCACCGGGGAGCTGTTTTTT. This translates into CASSLTGGVTGELFF.

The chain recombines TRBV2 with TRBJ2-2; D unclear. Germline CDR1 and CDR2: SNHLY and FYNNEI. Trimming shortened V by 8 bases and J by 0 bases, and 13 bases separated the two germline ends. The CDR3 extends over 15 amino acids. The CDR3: CASGSITTNTGELFF. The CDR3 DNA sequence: TGTGCCAGCGGCAGTATAACTACGAACACCGGGGAGCTGTTTTTT.

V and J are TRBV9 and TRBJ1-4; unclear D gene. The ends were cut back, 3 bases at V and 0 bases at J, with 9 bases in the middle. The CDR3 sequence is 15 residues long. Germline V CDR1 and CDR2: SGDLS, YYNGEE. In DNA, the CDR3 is TGTGCCAGCAGCGCCTCGGGAGCAACTAATGAAAAACTGTTTTTT. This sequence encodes CASSASGATNEKLFF.

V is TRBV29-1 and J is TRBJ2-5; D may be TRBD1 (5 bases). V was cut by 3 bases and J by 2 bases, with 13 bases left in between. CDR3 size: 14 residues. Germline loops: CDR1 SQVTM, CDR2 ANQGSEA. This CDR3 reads CSVDRTPNQETQYF. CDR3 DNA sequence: TGCAGCGTTGACCGGACACCTAATCAAGAGACCCAGTACTTC.

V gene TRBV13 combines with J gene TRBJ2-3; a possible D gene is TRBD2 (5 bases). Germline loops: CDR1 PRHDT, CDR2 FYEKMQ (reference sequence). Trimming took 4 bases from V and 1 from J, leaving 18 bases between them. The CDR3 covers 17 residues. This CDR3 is CASSYLTDYLGTDTQYF. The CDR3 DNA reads TGTGCCAGCAGCTATCTAACCGACTACCTCGGCACAGATACGCAGTATTTT.

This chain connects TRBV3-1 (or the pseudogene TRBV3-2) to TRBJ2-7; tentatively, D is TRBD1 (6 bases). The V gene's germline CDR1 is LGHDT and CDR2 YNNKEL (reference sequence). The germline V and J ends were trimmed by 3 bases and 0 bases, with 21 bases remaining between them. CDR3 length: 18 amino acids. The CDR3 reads CASSQPPGTRTSSYEQYF. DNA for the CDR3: TGTGCCAGCAGCCAGCCCCCCGGGACACGGACGAGCTCCTACGAGCAGTACTTC.

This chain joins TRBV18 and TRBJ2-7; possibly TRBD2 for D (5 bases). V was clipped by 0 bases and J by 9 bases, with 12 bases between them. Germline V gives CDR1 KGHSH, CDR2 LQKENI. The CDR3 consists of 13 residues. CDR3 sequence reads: CASSPPMREAQYF. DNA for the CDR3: TGTGCCAGCTCACCACCGATGAGGGAAGCGCAGTACTTC.

This CDR3 reads CSVAHGQDYGYTF. Written as DNA, the CDR3 is TGCAGCGTCGCCCACGGACAGGACTATGGCTACACCTTC. The chain is built from TRBV29-1 and TRBJ1-2; 7 nucleotides align to TRBD1. The CDR3 loop spans 13 amino acids. Germline assignment: CDR1 SQVTM and CDR2 ANQGSEA. After removal of 6 bases from V and 3 bases from J, the junction contained 7 bases not matched to a gene.

CDR3 amino acids: CASSIDLADTGNTIYF. The CDR3 nucleotides read TGTGCCAGTAGTATAGATTTGGCGGACACTGGAAACACCATATATTTT. This rearrangement joins TRBV19 to TRBJ1-3; a possible D gene is TRBD1 (5 bases). The V gene lost 0 bases and the J gene lost 2 bases, with 11 bases spanning the gap. The length of the CDR3 is 16 residues. CDR1 is LNHDA, CDR2 SQIVND, per germline (reference sequence).

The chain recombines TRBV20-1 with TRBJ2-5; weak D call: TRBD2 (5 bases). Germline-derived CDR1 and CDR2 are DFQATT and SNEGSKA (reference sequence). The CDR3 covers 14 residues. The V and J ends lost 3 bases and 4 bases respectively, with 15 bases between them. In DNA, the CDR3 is TGCAGTGCTAGTACCGGGTCCCGGGGAGAGACCCAGTACTTC. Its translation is CSASTGSRGETQYF.

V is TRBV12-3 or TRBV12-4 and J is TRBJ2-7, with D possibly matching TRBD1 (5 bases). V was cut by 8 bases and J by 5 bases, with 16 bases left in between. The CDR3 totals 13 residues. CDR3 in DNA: TGTGCCAGCCTCCGGGTAGGGGAACACGAGCAGTACTTC. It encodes CASLRVGEHEQYF.

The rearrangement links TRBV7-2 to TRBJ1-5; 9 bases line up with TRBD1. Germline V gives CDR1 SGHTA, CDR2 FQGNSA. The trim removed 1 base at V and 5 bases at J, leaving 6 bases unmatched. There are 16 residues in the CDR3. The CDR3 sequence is CASSLVGTGNDQPQHF. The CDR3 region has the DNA TGTGCCAGCAGCTTAGTTGGGACAGGGAACGATCAGCCCCAGCATTTT.